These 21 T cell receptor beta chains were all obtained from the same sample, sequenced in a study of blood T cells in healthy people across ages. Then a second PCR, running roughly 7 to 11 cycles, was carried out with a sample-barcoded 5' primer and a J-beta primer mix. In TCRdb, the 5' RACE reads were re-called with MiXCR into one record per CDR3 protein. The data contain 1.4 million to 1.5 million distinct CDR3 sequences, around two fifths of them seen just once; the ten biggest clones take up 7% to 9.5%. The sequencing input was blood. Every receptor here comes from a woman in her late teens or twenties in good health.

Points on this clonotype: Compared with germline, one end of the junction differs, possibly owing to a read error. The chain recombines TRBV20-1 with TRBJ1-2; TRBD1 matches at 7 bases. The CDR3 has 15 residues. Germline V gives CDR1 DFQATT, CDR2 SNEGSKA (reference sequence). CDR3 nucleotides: TGCAATGCTAGAGTTCCAACAGGGGATCCATATGGCTACACCTTC. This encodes CNARVPTGDPYGYTF.

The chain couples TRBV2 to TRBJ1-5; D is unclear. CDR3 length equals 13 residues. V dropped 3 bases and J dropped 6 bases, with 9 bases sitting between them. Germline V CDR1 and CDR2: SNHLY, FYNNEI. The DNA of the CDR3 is TGTGCCAGCAGTGACTTGGGGAGTCAGCCCCAGCATTTT. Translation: CASSDLGSQPQHF. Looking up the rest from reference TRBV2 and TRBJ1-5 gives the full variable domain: EPEVTQTPSHQVTQMGQEVILRCVPISNHLYFYWYRQILGQKVEFLVSFYNNEISEKSEIFDDQFSVERPDGSNFTLKIRSTKLEDSAMYFCASSDLGSQPQHFGDGTRLSIL.

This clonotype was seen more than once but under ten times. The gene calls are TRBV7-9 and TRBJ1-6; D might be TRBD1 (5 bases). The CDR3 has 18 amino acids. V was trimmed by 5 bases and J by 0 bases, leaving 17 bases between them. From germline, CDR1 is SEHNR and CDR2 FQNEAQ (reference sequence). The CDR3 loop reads CASSNPREGTSYNSPLHF. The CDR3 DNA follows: TGTGCCAGCAGCAACCCCCGGGAAGGGACCTCCTATAATTCACCCCTCCACTTT.

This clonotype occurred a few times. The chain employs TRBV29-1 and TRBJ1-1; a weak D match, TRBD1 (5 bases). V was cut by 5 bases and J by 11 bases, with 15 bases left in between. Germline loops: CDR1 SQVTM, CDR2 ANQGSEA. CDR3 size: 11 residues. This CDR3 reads CSVYRSGGAFF. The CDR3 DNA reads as TGCAGCGTTTACAGGTCGGGGGGGGCTTTCTTT. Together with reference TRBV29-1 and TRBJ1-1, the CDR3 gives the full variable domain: SAVISQKPSRDICQRGTSLTIQCQVDSQVTMMFWYRQQPGQSLTLIATANQGSEATYESGFVIDKFPISRPNLTFSTLTVSNMSPEDSSIYLCSVYRSGGAFFGQGTRLTVV.

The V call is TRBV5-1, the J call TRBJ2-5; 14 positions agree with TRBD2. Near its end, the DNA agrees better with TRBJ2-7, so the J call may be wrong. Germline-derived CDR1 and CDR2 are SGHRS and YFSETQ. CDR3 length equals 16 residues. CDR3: CASSPTSGGVRHEQYF. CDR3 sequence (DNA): TGCGCCAGCAGCCCGACTAGCGGGGGGGTCAGACACGAGCAGTACTTC.

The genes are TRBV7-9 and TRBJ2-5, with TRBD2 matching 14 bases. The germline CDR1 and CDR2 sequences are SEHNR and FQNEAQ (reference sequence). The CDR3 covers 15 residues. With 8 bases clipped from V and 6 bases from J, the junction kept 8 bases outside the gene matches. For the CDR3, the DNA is TGTGCCAGCCTCCCCGGGACTAGCGGGAGACAGACCCAGTACTTC. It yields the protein CASLPGTSGRQTQYF.

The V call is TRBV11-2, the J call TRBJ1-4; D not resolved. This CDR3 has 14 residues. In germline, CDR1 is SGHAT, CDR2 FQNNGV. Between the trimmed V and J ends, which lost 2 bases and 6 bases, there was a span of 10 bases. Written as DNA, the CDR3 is TGTGCCAGCAGCTTACAAGTGGGATATGAAAAACTGTTTTTT. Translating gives CASSLQVGYEKLFF.

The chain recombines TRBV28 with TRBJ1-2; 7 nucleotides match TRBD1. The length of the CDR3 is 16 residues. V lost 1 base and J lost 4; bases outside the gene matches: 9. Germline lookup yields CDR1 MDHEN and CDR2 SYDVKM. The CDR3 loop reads CASSLSGGQASYGYTF. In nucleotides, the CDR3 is TGTGCCAGCAGTTTATCCGGAGGACAGGCGTCCTATGGCTACACCTTC.

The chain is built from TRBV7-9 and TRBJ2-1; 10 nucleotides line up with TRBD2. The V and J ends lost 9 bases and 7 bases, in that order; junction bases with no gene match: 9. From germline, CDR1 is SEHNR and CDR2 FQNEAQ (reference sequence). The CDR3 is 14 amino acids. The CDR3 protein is CASRQAGGINEQFF. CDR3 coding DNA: TGTGCCAGTAGACAAGCGGGAGGGATTAATGAGCAGTTCTTC.

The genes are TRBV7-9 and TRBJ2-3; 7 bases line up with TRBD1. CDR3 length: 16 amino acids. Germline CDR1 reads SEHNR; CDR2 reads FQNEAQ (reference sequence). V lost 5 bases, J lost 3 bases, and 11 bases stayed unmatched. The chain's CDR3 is CASSPRTGEKTDTQYF. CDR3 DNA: TGTGCCAGCAGCCCCCGTACAGGGGAGAAAACAGATACGCAGTATTTT.

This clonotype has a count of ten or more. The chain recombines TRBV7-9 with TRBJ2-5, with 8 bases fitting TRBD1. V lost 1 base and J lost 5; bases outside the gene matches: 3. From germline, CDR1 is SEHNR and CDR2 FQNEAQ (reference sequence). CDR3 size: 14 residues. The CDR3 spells CASSLVQGGETQYF. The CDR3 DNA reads TGTGCCAGCAGCTTAGTACAGGGGGGCGAGACCCAGTACTTC.

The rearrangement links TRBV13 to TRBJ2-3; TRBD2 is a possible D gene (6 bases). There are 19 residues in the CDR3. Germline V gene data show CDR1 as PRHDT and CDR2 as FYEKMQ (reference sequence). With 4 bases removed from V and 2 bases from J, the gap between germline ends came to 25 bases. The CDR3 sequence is CASSSNRDSRSAYTDTQYF. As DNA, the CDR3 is TGTGCCAGCAGCTCGAACCGGGACTCGAGGTCGGCCTACACAGATACGCAGTATTTT.

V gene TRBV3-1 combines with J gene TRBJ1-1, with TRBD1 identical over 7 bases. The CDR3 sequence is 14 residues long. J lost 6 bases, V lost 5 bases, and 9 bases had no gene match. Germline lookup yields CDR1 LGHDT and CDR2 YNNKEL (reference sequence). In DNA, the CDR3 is TGTGCCAGCAGCTTCCTACAGGGGCGGCCTGAAGCTTTCTTT. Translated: CASSFLQGRPEAFF.

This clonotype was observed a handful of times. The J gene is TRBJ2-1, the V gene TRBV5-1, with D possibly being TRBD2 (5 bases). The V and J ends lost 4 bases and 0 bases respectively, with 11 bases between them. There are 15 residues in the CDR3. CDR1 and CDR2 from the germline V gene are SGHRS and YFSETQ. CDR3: CASSDRGRSYNEQFF. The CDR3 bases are TGCGCCAGCAGCGACCGGGGTCGCTCCTACAATGAGCAGTTCTTC.

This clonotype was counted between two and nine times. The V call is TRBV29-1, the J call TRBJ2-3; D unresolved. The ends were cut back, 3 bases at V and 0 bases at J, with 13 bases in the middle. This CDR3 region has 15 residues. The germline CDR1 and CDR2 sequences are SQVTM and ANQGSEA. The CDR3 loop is CSVDGLADSTDTQYF. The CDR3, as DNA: TGCAGCGTTGATGGGTTAGCAGACAGCACAGATACGCAGTATTTT.

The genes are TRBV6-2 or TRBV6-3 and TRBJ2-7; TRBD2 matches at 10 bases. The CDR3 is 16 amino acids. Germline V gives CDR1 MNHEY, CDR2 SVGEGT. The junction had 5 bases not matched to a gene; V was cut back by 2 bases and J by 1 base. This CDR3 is CASSYASGSGSYEQYF. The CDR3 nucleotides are TGTGCCAGCAGTTACGCTAGCGGGAGCGGTTCCTACGAGCAGTACTTC.

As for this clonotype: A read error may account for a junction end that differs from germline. As DNA, the CDR3 is TGTGTCAGCAGCCAACAGTGGTATGAGCAGTTCTTC. Amino acids: CVSSQQWYEQFF. V and J are TRBV3-1 and TRBJ2-1; unclear D gene. This CDR3 spans 12 amino acids. Germline V CDR1 and CDR2: LGHDT, YNNKEL (reference sequence).

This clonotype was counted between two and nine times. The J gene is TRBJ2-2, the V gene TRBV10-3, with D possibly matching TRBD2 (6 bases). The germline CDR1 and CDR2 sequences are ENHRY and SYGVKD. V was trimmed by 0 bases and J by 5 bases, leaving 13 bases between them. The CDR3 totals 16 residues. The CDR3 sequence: CAISESSGGGTGELFF. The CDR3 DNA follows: TGTGCCATCAGTGAGTCCAGCGGAGGAGGGACCGGGGAGCTGTTTTTT.

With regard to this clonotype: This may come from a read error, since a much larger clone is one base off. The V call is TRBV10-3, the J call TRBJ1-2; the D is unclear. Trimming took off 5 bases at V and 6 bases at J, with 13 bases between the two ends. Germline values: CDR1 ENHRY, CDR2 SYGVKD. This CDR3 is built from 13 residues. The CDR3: CAISSTALDGYTF. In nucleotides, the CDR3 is TGTGCCATCAGTAGTACAGCTCTGGATGGCTACACCTTC.

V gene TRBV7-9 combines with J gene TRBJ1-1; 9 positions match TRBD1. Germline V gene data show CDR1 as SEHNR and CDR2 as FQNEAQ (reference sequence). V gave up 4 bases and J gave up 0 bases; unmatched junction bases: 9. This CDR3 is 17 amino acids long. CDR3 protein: CASSSGTGNTMNTEAFF. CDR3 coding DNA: TGTGCCAGCAGCTCCGGGACAGGGAACACTATGAACACTGAAGCTTTCTTT. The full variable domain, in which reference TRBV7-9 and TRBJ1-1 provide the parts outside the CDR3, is DTGVSQNPRHKITKRGQNVTFRCDPISEHNRLYWYRQTLGQGPEFLTYFQNEAQLEKSRLLSDRFSAERPKGSFSTLEIQRTEQGDSAMYLCASSSGTGNTMNTEAFFGQGTRLTVV.

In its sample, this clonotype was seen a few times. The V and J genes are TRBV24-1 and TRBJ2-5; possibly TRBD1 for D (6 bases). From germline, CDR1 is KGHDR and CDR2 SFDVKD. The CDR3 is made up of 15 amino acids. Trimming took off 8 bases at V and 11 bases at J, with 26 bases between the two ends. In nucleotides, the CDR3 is TGTGCCACCAAACCCACCCGGGACACCCTTTGTGAGCAGTACTTC. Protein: CATKPTRDTLCEQYF.